This is a list of T cell receptor beta chains from one sample in a study of blood T cell repertoires in COVID-19. Generated by immunoSEQ multiplex PCR, the TCRdb table keeps only in-frame clones and is missing some. The repertoire holds 150,000 to 200,000 clones, roughly 77% seen once, with 17% in the top ten. Sequenced sample: PBMCs or T cells enriched from blood (not recorded which). These receptors all stem from a woman in her forties or fifties with acute COVID-19. Each CDR3 is given with its conserved first and last residue. The D gene is left open where the match is weak. Expanded clones get a size class; other rows say once, few or many, or leave the size out.

size: NA
J: TRBJ2-1
V: TRBV28
D: TRBD2
DNA: TGTGCCAGCAGCCCCCCGGGGGGGCGATCCTACAATGAGCAGTTCTTC
CDR3: CASSPPGGRSYNEQFF

size: NA
J: TRBJ1-4
V: TRBV2
D: NA
DNA: TGTGCCACCTCACGAGGGGGTCGGGATGAAAAACTGTTTTTT
CDR3: CATSRGGRDEKLFF

size: few
J: TRBJ2-2
V: TRBV7-9
D: TRBD1
DNA: TGTGCCAGCAGCCCCAGAAGGACAGGGAACACCGGGGAGCTGTTTTTT
CDR3: CASSPRRTGNTGELFF

size: NA
J: TRBJ1-1
V: TRBV19
D: NA
DNA: TGTGCCAGTAGCCCCGGATCGGGGGGCACTGAAGCTTTCTTT
CDR3: CASSPGSGGTEAFF

size: NA
J: TRBJ2-1
V: TRBV7-9
D: NA
DNA: TGTGCCAGCAGCTTAGGATGGGGGCAGGGGTTCCACAATGAGCAGTTCTTC
CDR3: CASSLGWGQGFHNEQFF

size: NA
J: TRBJ1-5
V: TRBV27
D: TRBD1
DNA: TGTGCCAGCAGTTTATCCGGGACAGGGCTTCAGCCCCAGCATTTT
CDR3: CASSLSGTGLQPQHF

size: NA
J: TRBJ1-1
V: TRBV20-1
D: NA
DNA: TGCAGTGCTAGCCGGGGGGGAGCTTTCTTT
CDR3: CSASRGGAFF

size: once
J: TRBJ2-1
V: TRBV9
D: NA
DNA: TGTGCCAGCAGCTCCCCCCCAGAGGTTCTTTCGGATGAGCAGTTCTTC
CDR3: CASSSPPEVLSDEQFF

size: NA
J: TRBJ1-3
V: TRBV9
D: TRBD1
DNA: TGTGCCAGCAGCCCGAATACAGGGGGGTACGGACACACCATATATTTT
CDR3: CASSPNTGGYGHTIYF

size: NA
J: TRBJ1-1
V: TRBV28
D: NA
DNA: TGTGCCAGCAGGCCCCTCGGCACTGAAGCTTTCTTT
CDR3: CASRPLGTEAFF

size: NA
J: TRBJ1-2
V: TRBV4-1
D: TRBD1
DNA: TGCGCCAGCAGCCAAGGCCAGGGGGCTAACTATGGCTACACCTTC
CDR3: CASSQGQGANYGYTF

size: NA
J: TRBJ2-2
V: TRBV6-2/TRBV6-3
D: NA
DNA: TGTGCCAGCAGTCGACAGGGAGGTGCCGGGGAGCTGTTTTTT
CDR3: CASSRQGGAGELFF

size: NA
J: TRBJ2-2
V: TRBV7-3
D: NA
DNA: TGTGCCAGCAGTCCCCCGGCGGCGCGGGGCGGGGAGCTGTTTTTT
CDR3: CASSPPAARGGELFF

size: NA
J: TRBJ1-4
V: TRBV27
D: TRBD1
DNA: TGTGCCAGCAGTTTATATTTGCGGACAGGGAAAGGGGATGAAAAACTGTTTTTT
CDR3: CASSLYLRTGKGDEKLFF

size: NA
J: TRBJ2-2
V: TRBV9
D: NA
DNA: TGTGCCAGCAGCGGGGTGGCACCCGGCGGCGGGGAGCTGTTTTTT
CDR3: CASSGVAPGGGELFF

size: few
J: TRBJ2-2
V: TRBV9
D: NA
DNA: TGTGCCAGCAGCCCAGACCCGGGACTTCTGAACACCGGGGAGCTGTTTTTT
CDR3: CASSPDPGLLNTGELFF

size: few
J: TRBJ1-5
V: TRBV2
D: TRBD1
DNA: TGTGCCAGCAGGAGACAGGGTCTCGAGCCCCAGCATTTT
CDR3: CASRRQGLEPQHF

size: NA
J: TRBJ1-3
V: TRBV5-1
D: NA
DNA: TGCGCCAGCAGCTCCCATCCGGGACTGACCTCTGGAAACACCATATATTTT
CDR3: CASSSHPGLTSGNTIYF

size: once
J: TRBJ2-5
V: TRBV10-2
D: TRBD2
DNA: TGCGCCATCGGGACTAGAGTAGAAGAGACCCAGTACTTC
CDR3: CAIGTRVEETQYF

size: NA
J: TRBJ1-2
V: TRBV23-1
D: NA
DNA: TGCGCCAGCAGTCAATCCAGGGGAGCTGGCTACACCTTC
CDR3: CASSQSRGAGYTF

size: NA
J: TRBJ1-5
V: TRBV7-9
D: NA
DNA: TGTGCCAGCAGCTCAGGAACGCGTGCCCAGCCCCAGCATTTT
CDR3: CASSSGTRAQPQHF

size: NA
J: TRBJ1-2
V: TRBV3-1/TRBV3-2
D: TRBD1
DNA: TGTGCCAGCAGCCATGGATCCGGGACAGGGTCCTATGGCTACACCTTC
CDR3: CASSHGSGTGSYGYTF

size: NA
J: TRBJ2-2
V: TRBV19
D: TRBD2
DNA: TGTGCCAGTAGTAAACTAGCGGGGGGTCCGACCGGGGAGCTGTTTTTT
CDR3: CASSKLAGGPTGELFF

size: few
J: TRBJ1-6
V: TRBV5-1
D: NA
DNA: TGCGCCAGCAGCTCGAACGGGACACCCAATTCACCCCTCCACTTT
CDR3: CASSSNGTPNSPLHF

size: NA
J: TRBJ1-1
V: TRBV5-6
D: TRBD1
DNA: TGTGCCAGCAGCTACAGGGGGAACACTGAAGCTTTCTTT
CDR3: CASSYRGNTEAFF

size: many
J: TRBJ1-3
V: TRBV4-1
D: TRBD1
DNA: TGCGCCAGCAGCCCAGTCACAGGGGGCCCTGGAAACACCATATATTTT
CDR3: CASSPVTGGPGNTIYF

size: NA
J: TRBJ1-3
V: TRBV7-9
D: TRBD1
DNA: TGTGCCAGCAGCCTTCGACAGGGGGGGGAAAACACCATATATTTT
CDR3: CASSLRQGGENTIYF

size: NA
J: TRBJ2-2
V: TRBV29-1
D: TRBD1
DNA: TGCAGCGTAACAGGGGGTAGCGGGGAGCTGTTTTTT
CDR3: CSVTGGSGELFF

size: once
J: TRBJ2-2
V: TRBV5-1
D: NA
DNA: TGCGCCAGCAGCGAGGGGGCGAACACCGGGGAGCTGTTTTTT
CDR3: CASSEGANTGELFF

size: few
J: TRBJ1-1
V: TRBV10-3
D: NA
DNA: TGTGCCATCAGTGAGTCTCTACAGATGAACACTGAAGCTTTCTTT
CDR3: CAISESLQMNTEAFF

size: NA
J: TRBJ1-2
V: TRBV19
D: NA
DNA: TGTGCCAGTACCTACCCCCCGACTTCTACCGGTTTGGAAGGCTACACCTTC
CDR3: CASTYPPTSTGLEGYTF

size: NA
J: TRBJ2-2
V: TRBV24-1
D: NA
DNA: TGTGCCGCCGACTCCGGGACGACGGGGGACACCGGGGAGCTGTTTTTT
CDR3: CAADSGTTGDTGELFF

size: NA
J: TRBJ1-4
V: TRBV3-1/TRBV3-2
D: NA
DNA: TGTGCCAGCAGCCCCGGGCAGGGCCCAAATGAAAAACTGTTTTTT
CDR3: CASSPGQGPNEKLFF

size: NA
J: TRBJ1-5
V: TRBV4-3
D: NA
DNA: TGCGCCAGCAGCCAAGATGTCAGGGAACCGTATCAGCCCCAGCATTTT
CDR3: CASSQDVREPYQPQHF

size: NA
J: TRBJ2-5
V: TRBV13
D: TRBD1
DNA: TGTGCCAGCAGCTTAGGAGGGGGCACACAAGAGACCCAGTACTTC
CDR3: CASSLGGGTQETQYF

size: NA
J: TRBJ1-5
V: TRBV6-6
D: TRBD1
DNA: TGTGCCAGCAGCCCGGCCGGGACAGGGACGAATCAGCCCCAGCATTTT
CDR3: CASSPAGTGTNQPQHF

size: NA
J: TRBJ1-4
V: TRBV28
D: NA
DNA: TGTGCCAGCAGTTTAGTCACTCCGGGGGAAAAACTGTTTTTT
CDR3: CASSLVTPGEKLFF

size: NA
J: TRBJ2-5
V: TRBV27
D: NA
DNA: TGTGCCAGCAGTTTATTCGGGGAAGAGACCCAGTACTTC
CDR3: CASSLFGEETQYF

size: NA
J: TRBJ1-5
V: TRBV6-2/TRBV6-3
D: NA
DNA: TGTGCCAGCAGCGGTCCGGGGGGAGGCAATCAGCCCCAGCATTTT
CDR3: CASSGPGGGNQPQHF

size: NA
J: TRBJ1-2
V: TRBV4-2
D: TRBD1
DNA: TGTGCCAGCAGCCAAGTGGGACAGACGAGCTATGGCTACACCTTC
CDR3: CASSQVGQTSYGYTF

size: NA
J: TRBJ2-1
V: TRBV9
D: TRBD1
DNA: TGTGCCAGCAGCAAGCCGGGACAGGTTTTGAATGAGCAGTTCTTC
CDR3: CASSKPGQVLNEQFF

size: NA
J: TRBJ1-5
V: TRBV25-1
D: NA
DNA: TGTGCCAGCAGTGGCGACTCGAATGGCAATCAGCCCCAGCATTTT
CDR3: CASSGDSNGNQPQHF